The 27 T cell receptor beta chains below were found in one sample sequenced in a study of molecular identifiers for immune sequencing clone quantification. TCRdb re-called the PCR reads with MiXCR, one entry per CDR3 protein. The data show 90,000 to 120,000 distinct CDR3 sequences, with under 40% seen just once and around 3.9% held by the top ten. The sample consisted of naive CD8+ T cells from blood, with Jurkat cell RNA spiked in. Subset indicated: FACS-sorted CD8+CD4-CCR7+CD45RA+ naive T cells. These receptors were obtained from a human donor in good health. Some libraries in this study had Jurkat cell RNA spiked in.

The table lists this clonotype with many counts. The rearrangement uses TRBV6-2 or TRBV6-3 and TRBJ2-4; the D is unclear. The V gene's germline CDR1 is MNHEY and CDR2 SVGEGT. The CDR3 is 15 residues long. V lost 7 bases and J lost 0, with 13 bases in between. The CDR3 is CASKTGSLAKNIQYF. The DNA of the CDR3 is TGTGCCAGCAAAACCGGGTCCTTAGCCAAAAACATTCAGTACTTC.

Only a few counts were recorded for this clonotype. This rearrangement joins TRBV12-3 or TRBV12-4 to TRBJ2-5; 9 nucleotides match TRBD1. The CDR3 consists of 13 residues. V shed 6 bases, J shed 3 bases, and the junction held 2 bases outside the gene matches. In DNA form, the CDR3 reads TGTGCCAGCAGCTGGGACAGGGAAGAGACCCAGTACTTC. Its translation: CASSWDREETQYF.

This clonotype was seen only a few times. The chain joins TRBV6-2 or TRBV6-3 to TRBJ1-2, with D unclear. The CDR3 consists of 13 residues. CDR1 and CDR2 (germline): MNHEY, SVGEGT. V shed 5 bases and J shed 5 bases, with 12 bases lying between them. DNA of the CDR3: TGTGCCAGCAGTGACGGCGCCCCTTATGGCTACACCTTC. It codes for CASSDGAPYGYTF.

This rearrangement joins TRBV11-2 to TRBJ2-2; 7 positions match TRBD2. V dropped 2 bases and J dropped 0; count of bases not matched to a gene: 15. The CDR3 spans 20 residues. The germline CDR1 and CDR2 sequences are SGHAT and FQNNGV. The CDR3 loop reads CASSLIVGRLAEANTGELFF. CDR3 in DNA: TGTGCCAGCAGCTTAATTGTGGGGCGGCTAGCGGAGGCGAACACCGGGGAGCTGTTTTTT. Supplemented by reference TRBV11-2 and TRBJ2-2, the full variable domain reads EAGVAQSPRYKIIEKRQSVAFWCNPISGHATLYWYQQILGQGPKLLIQFQNNGVVDDSQLPKDRFSAERLKGVDSTLKIQPAKLEDSAVYLCASSLIVGRLAEANTGELFFGEGSRLTVL.

This clonotype was counted many times. The V gene is TRBV7-9, the J gene TRBJ2-1; D remains ambiguous. The CDR3 runs 10 residues. Germline V gene lookup returns CDR1 SEHNR and CDR2 FQNEAQ (reference sequence). V lost 7 bases, J lost 5 bases, and 3 bases lay in between. CDR3 loop: CASTHNEQFF. The CDR3 nucleotides read TGTGCCAGCACCCACAATGAGCAGTTCTTC.

The table lists this clonotype with many counts. The rearrangement links TRBV12-3 or TRBV12-4 to TRBJ1-4, with D unresolved. Trimming left V 8 bases short and J 5 bases short, with 3 bases between. CDR3 length: 10 residues. The chain's CDR3 is CASANEKLFF. DNA of the CDR3: TGTGCCAGCGCAAATGAAAAACTGTTTTTT.

The chain is built from TRBV14 and TRBJ2-7, with TRBD2 matching over 14 bases. CDR3 length: 22 residues. Per the germline V gene, CDR1 is SGHDN and CDR2 is FVKESK. With V trimmed by 0 bases and J by 0 bases, 16 bases remained unmatched. CDR3 sequence reads: CASSQDESTGTSGRVYSYEQYF. CDR3 nucleotides: TGTGCCAGCAGCCAAGATGAAAGTACCGGGACTAGCGGGAGAGTATACTCCTACGAGCAGTACTTC.

In regard to this clonotype: This may come from a read error, since a much larger clone is one base off. The rearrangement links TRBV20-1 to TRBJ2-3; TRBD2 agrees at 7 bases. CDR1 and CDR2 (germline): DFQATT, SNEGSKA (reference sequence). V shed 5 bases and J 3 bases; nucleotides not matched to a gene: 11. The CDR3 runs 15 residues. CDR3 DNA sequence: TGCAGTGCTCGGCCGGGACTATTCTTGACAGATACGCAGTATTTT. It translates to CSARPGLFLTDTQYF.

This rearrangement joins TRBV29-1 to TRBJ2-4; the D gene is possibly TRBD2 (5 bases). The CDR3 is 12 amino acids. V was pared by 3 bases and J by 4 bases, with 7 bases between. Germline V lookup: CDR1 SQVTM, CDR2 ANQGSEA. The CDR3 bases are TGCAGCGTTGACTCGGGGAAAAACATTCAGTACTTC. Translated, it gives CSVDSGKNIQYF. The full variable domain, in which reference TRBV29-1 and TRBJ2-4 provide the parts outside the CDR3, is SAVISQKPSRDICQRGTSLTIQCQVDSQVTMMFWYRQQPGQSLTLIATANQGSEATYESGFVIDKFPISRPNLTFSTLTVSNMSPEDSSIYLCSVDSGKNIQYFGAGTRLSVL.

This clonotype was seen ten or more times. The V and J genes are TRBV28 and TRBJ2-7, with 9 bases lining up with TRBD2. The CDR3 contains 15 residues. The ends lost 5 bases at V and 3 bases at J; junction bases unmatched: 8. Germline V lookup: CDR1 MDHEN, CDR2 SYDVKM. The CDR3 region is CASSTIAGGVYEQYF. CDR3 bases: TGTGCCAGCAGTACCATCGCGGGAGGGGTCTACGAGCAGTACTTC.

J is TRBJ1-1 and V is TRBV4-2, with no clear D. CDR3 length: 15 amino acids. Germline CDR1 LGHNA, CDR2 YNFKEQ. V lost 0 bases to trimming and J lost 1 base, with 9 bases between them. In nucleotides, the CDR3 is TGTGCCAGCAGCCAAGATAAGGCAGCGAACACTGAAGCTTTCTTT. Translated, it gives CASSQDKAANTEAFF.

There are a few counts of this clonotype. The chain links TRBV11-2 to TRBJ2-7; D unresolved. CDR1 SGHAT and CDR2 FQNNGV come from the germline V gene. The CDR3 consists of 12 residues. V shed 2 bases and J shed 6 bases, with 8 bases lying between them. CDR3 region: CASSLRVGEQYF. CDR3 DNA sequence: TGTGCCAGCAGCTTACGTGTTGGCGAGCAGTACTTC. The whole variable domain, filled in from reference TRBV11-2 and TRBJ2-7, reads EAGVAQSPRYKIIEKRQSVAFWCNPISGHATLYWYQQILGQGPKLLIQFQNNGVVDDSQLPKDRFSAERLKGVDSTLKIQPAKLEDSAVYLCASSLRVGEQYFGPGTRLTVT.

This clonotype was detected only a few times. This chain joins TRBV24-1 and TRBJ2-4, with D unclear. Trimming removed 4 bases at V and 0 bases at J, with 15 bases between. The CDR3 is 17 amino acids. In germline, CDR1 is KGHDR, CDR2 SFDVKD. The CDR3 DNA follows: TGTGCCACCAGTGACTCAAGCTTATTATTAGCCAAAAACATTCAGTACTTC. Protein: CATSDSSLLLAKNIQYF.

The chain recombines TRBV7-9 with TRBJ1-1, with D unclear. V gave up 5 bases and J gave up 2 bases, with 9 bases separating them. There are 13 residues in the CDR3. Germline values: CDR1 SEHNR, CDR2 FQNEAQ (reference sequence). The chain's CDR3 is CASSDTQNTEAFF. CDR3 nucleotides: TGTGCCAGCAGCGACACACAAAACACTGAAGCTTTCTTT.

This clonotype was picked up a small number of times. The chain uses TRBV5-1 and TRBJ2-7; D gene unclear. V lost 0 bases and J 2 bases, leaving 9 bases between the germline ends. CDR1 is SGHRS, CDR2 YFSETQ, per germline. The CDR3 consists of 14 residues. In nucleotides, the CDR3 is TGCGCCAGCAGCTTGGTGTCCCTCACCTACGAGCAGTACTTC. Translated, it gives CASSLVSLTYEQYF.

This chain connects TRBV5-6 to TRBJ1-1, with a possible D match to TRBD1 (5 bases). This CDR3 region has 12 residues. V was cut by 2 bases and J by 7 bases, with 9 bases left in between. The germline gives CDR1 SGHDT, CDR2 YYEEEE. Written as DNA, the CDR3 is TGTGCCAGCAGCTTTTCAGGGATTGAAGCTTTCTTT. Residues: CASSFSGIEAFF. Full variable domain (rest looked up from reference TRBV5-6 and TRBJ1-1): DAGVTQSPTHLIKTRGQQVTLRCSPKSGHDTVSWYQQALGQGPQFIFQYYEEEERQRGNFPDRFSGHQFPNYSSELNVNALLLGDSALYLCASSFSGIEAFFGQGTRLTVV.

The chain recombines TRBV24-1 with TRBJ2-2; 8 bases map to TRBD1. This CDR3 has 19 amino acids. The ends lost 6 bases at V and 4 bases at J; junction bases unmatched: 18. CDR1 is KGHDR and CDR2 is SFDVKD in the germline V gene. DNA for the CDR3: TGTGCCACCAGTCCCGCAGGACAGGGTGGGCCTGGGGCCACCGGGGAGCTGTTTTTT. This encodes CATSPAGQGGPGATGELFF.

The rearrangement uses TRBV28 and TRBJ1-6; a weak D match, TRBD1 (6 bases). V lost 6 bases and J lost 5, with 11 bases in between. The CDR3 covers 14 residues. The germline gives CDR1 MDHEN, CDR2 SYDVKM. The CDR3 DNA is TGTGCCAGCAGAGCAGGACAGCATAATTCACCCCTCCACTTT. It specifies CASRAGQHNSPLHF.

This clonotype was detected once. A clone one base away is much larger, so this may be a read error. The chain is built from TRBV7-9 and TRBJ2-7; D is undetermined. The J call may be mistaken, given a closer DNA end match to TRBJ2-1. Germline values: CDR1 SEHNR, CDR2 FQNEAQ (reference sequence). CDR3 length: 17 residues. The CDR3 DNA sequence: TGTGCCAGCAGCTTCTCCTCCCGAGCCGGTAGCTCCTACGAGCAGTTCTTC. Amino acid sequence: CASSFSSRAGSSYEQFF.

This chain uses TRBV3-1 with TRBJ1-4, with 7 positions matching TRBD1. V was pared by 5 bases and J by 9 bases, with 15 bases of the junction left unmatched. Looked up from germline, CDR1 is LGHDT and CDR2 is YNNKEL (reference sequence). The CDR3 spans 16 residues. The CDR3 reads CASSNFDRVGLKKLFF. The CDR3 bases are TGTGCCAGCAGCAACTTCGACAGGGTAGGGCTGAAAAAACTGTTTTTT.

This clonotype occurred many times. The rearrangement joins TRBV12-3 or TRBV12-4 to TRBJ2-1; tentatively, D is TRBD2 (5 bases). The CDR3 is 13 amino acids. V lost 6 bases and J lost 9, with 15 bases in between. The CDR3 DNA reads as TGTGCCAGCAGCCGGCTCGCCCGGGGTGAGCAGTTCTTC. This translates into CASSRLARGEQFF.

This clonotype turned up a few times. The rearrangement joins TRBV5-1 to TRBJ2-3, with 11 bases aligning to TRBD2. CDR1 is SGHRS and CDR2 is YFSETQ in the germline V gene. The J segment lost 4 bases and the V segment lost 2 bases, leaving 0 bases of the junction unmatched. The CDR3 contains 14 residues. The CDR3 DNA follows: TGCGCCAGCAGCTTTAGCGGGAGGGCAGATACGCAGTATTTT. This encodes CASSFSGRADTQYF.

This clonotype has a handful of counts. The genes are TRBV20-1 and TRBJ2-5, with D unresolved. Germline CDR1 and CDR2: DFQATT and SNEGSKA (reference sequence). V gave up 0 bases and J gave up 0 bases, with 14 bases separating them. This CDR3 region has 16 residues. The CDR3 region has the DNA TGCAGTGCTAGAGAAGAGGTTTTTTCGTACCAAGAGACCCAGTACTTC. Amino acid sequence: CSAREEVFSYQETQYF.

Of note for this clonotype: A read error may account for a junction end that differs from germline. The chain combines TRBV6-5 with TRBJ2-5, with 8 bases aligning to TRBD1. This CDR3 comprises 17 residues. Germline CDR1 reads MNHEY; CDR2 reads SVGAGI. CDR3 region: CASSYVPSLQGEEPQYF. In DNA form, the CDR3 reads TGTGCCAGCAGTTACGTCCCGTCGCTACAGGGGGAAGAGCCCCAGTACTTC.

This clonotype occurred a few times. Written as DNA, the CDR3 is TGTGCCAGCTCACCACCGACCGGGGAAGAGACCCAGTACTTC. It yields the protein CASSPPTGEETQYF. The chain carries TRBV18 and TRBJ2-5; D is possibly TRBD2 (5 bases). CDR1 and CDR2 (germline): KGHSH, LQKENI. Trimming pared 0 bases from V and 3 bases from J, leaving 8 bases between. The CDR3 covers 14 residues.

This clonotype has a handful of counts. The chain recombines TRBV12-3 or TRBV12-4 with TRBJ2-7; 7 bases line up with TRBD2. V lost 3 bases, J lost 2 bases, and 4 bases stayed unmatched. This CDR3 contains 14 residues. The CDR3 here is CASSFGAGPYEQYF. CDR3 DNA: TGTGCCAGCAGTTTTGGAGCGGGGCCCTACGAGCAGTACTTC.

As regards this clonotype: A much larger clonotype is one base distant, so this may be a read error. The chain combines TRBV28 with TRBJ1-1; 7 bases align to TRBD1. V gave up 5 bases and J gave up 0 bases; unmatched junction bases: 6. From germline, CDR1 is MDHEN and CDR2 SYDVKM. The CDR3 is 15 amino acids. The CDR3 loop is CASSQRQGLNTEAFF. In DNA form, the CDR3 reads TGTGCCAGCAGTCAAAGACAGGGACTGAACACTGAAGCTTTCTTT.